The source of this TCR beta chain is a study of control samples from healthy donors and cancer patients. The method was immunoSEQ multiplex PCR; TCRdb's version includes in-frame clones alone and lacks a portion of them. The sample has 150,000 to 200,000 clones; about 90% are singletons. The CDR3 is 16 amino acids. The ends lost 9 bases at V and 0 bases at J; junction bases unmatched: 9. The germline gives CDR1 LNHDA, CDR2 SQIVND (reference sequence). What was sequenced was blood. This receptor was obtained from a man aged 18 to 30 in good health. The rearrangement uses TRBV19 and TRBJ2-4; 9 nucleotides line up with TRBD1. CDR3 in DNA: TGTGCCAGGGACAGGGGCCGCCGGCTAGCCAAAAACATTCAGTACTTC. Translation: CARDRGRRLAKNIQYF.